The entry below describes one TCR beta chain. The sample is drawn from a study of blood T cell repertoires in COVID-19. Looking at the study overall: The study drew acute and convalescent COVID-19 samples from the United States, Italy and Spain.

The table came from immunoSEQ multiplex PCR; TCRdb's copy has only in-frame clones and leaves some out. The sample carries about 190,000 clones, around 83% recorded once. Participants came from fewer than 25 US areas, aged roughly 18 to 90 years. Assignments of participants to cohorts depended upon their own reported clinical history. This clonotype originated in a woman between 40 and 50 years old in a cohort exposed to, infected with or recovered from COVID-19 (not recorded which). Sequences were obtained from PBMCs or T cells enriched from blood (not recorded which).

CDR3 in amino acids: CASSHIAGGRGNEQFF. CDR3 in DNA: TGTGCCAGCAGCCACATAGCGGGGGGGAGGGGCAATGAGCAGTTCTTC. The genes are TRBV3-1 (or the pseudogene TRBV3-2) and TRBJ2-1; 11 bases align to TRBD2. Germline V gene data show CDR1 as LGHDT and CDR2 as YNNKEL (reference sequence). Trimming cost V 3 bases and J 6 bases; bases outside gene matches: 7. The CDR3 spans 16 residues.